The present T cell receptor (beta chain) was sequenced within a study of shared T cell receptors in the human thymus. This CDR3 has 18 amino acids. V was pared by 0 bases and J by 0 bases, with 16 bases between. CDR1 and CDR2 from the germline V gene are SGHDT and YYEEEE. Profiled with immunoSEQ multiplex PCR; TCRdb holds only in-frame clones, not every one. The table has hundreds of thousands of clones, around nine tenths seen once. This sample also appeared in a second study, on human thymus T cells. That investigation notes: Serving as donors were healthy Finnish infants, each of whom was having open corrective surgery for congenital heart defects.

The receptor's source is a boy under three years old with a congenital heart defect. This chain links TRBV5-6 with TRBJ2-4; D not certain. Specimen: thymocytes. The DNA for the CDR3 is TGTGCCAGCAGCTTGGCTTGGTTTGGCGGTTCAGCCAAAAACATTCAGTACTTC. Its translation is CASSLAWFGGSAKNIQYF.